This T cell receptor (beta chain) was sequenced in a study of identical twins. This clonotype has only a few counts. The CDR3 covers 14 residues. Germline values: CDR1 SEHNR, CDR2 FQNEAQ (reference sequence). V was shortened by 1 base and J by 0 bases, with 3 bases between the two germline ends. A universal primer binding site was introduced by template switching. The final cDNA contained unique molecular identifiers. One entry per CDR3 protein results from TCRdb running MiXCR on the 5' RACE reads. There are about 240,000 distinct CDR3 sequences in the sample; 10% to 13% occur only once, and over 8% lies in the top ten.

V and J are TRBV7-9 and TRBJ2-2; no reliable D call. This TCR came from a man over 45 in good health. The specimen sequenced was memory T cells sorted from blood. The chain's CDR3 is CASSLDANTGELFF. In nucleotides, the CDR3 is TGTGCCAGCAGCTTAGACGCGAACACCGGGGAGCTGTTTTTT.